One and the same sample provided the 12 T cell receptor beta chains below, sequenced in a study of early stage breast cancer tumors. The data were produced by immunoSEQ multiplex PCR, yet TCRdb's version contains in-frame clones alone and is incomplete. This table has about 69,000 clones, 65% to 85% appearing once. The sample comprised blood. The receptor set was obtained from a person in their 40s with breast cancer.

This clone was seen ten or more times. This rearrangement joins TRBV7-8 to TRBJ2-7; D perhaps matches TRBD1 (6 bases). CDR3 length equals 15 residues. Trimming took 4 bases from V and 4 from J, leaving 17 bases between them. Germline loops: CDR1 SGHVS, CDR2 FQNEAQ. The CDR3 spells CASSSQGSSSYEQYF. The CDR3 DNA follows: TGTGCCAGCAGCTCTCAGGGGAGTTCGTCGTACGAGCAGTACTTC. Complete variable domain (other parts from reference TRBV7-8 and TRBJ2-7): GAGVSQSPRYKVAKRGQDVALRCDPISGHVSLFWYQQALGQGPEFLTYFQNEAQLDKSGLPSDRFFAERPEGSVSTLKIQRTQQEDSAVYLCASSSQGSSSYEQYFGPGTRLTVT.

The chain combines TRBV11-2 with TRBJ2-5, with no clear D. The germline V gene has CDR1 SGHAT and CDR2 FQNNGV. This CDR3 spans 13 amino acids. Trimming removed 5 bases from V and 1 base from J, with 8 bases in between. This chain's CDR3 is CASSLRVQETQYF. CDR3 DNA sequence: TGTGCCAGCAGCCTCCGGGTCCAAGAGACCCAGTACTTC.

Here the CDR3 DNA reads TGCGCCAGCAGCTATTACTCAGGGGGGGGAAGGGCCACTGAAGCTTTCTTT. This codes for CASSYYSGGGRATEAFF. This rearrangement joins TRBV5-1 to TRBJ1-1; 7 bases match TRBD1. Per the germline V gene, CDR1 is SGHRS and CDR2 is YFSETQ. The J segment lost 4 bases and the V segment lost 3 bases, leaving 15 bases of the junction unmatched. The CDR3 runs 17 residues.

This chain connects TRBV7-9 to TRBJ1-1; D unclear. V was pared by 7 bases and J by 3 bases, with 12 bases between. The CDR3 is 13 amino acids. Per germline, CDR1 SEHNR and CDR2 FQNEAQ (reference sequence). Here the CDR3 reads CASTRGGDTEAFF. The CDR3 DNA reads TGTGCCAGCACCCGAGGCGGCGACACTGAAGCTTTCTTT.

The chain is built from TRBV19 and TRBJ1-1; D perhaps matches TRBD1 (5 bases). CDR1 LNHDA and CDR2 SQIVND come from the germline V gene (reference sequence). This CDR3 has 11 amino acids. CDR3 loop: CVSTGRDEAFF. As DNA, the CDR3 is TGTGTCTCAACGGGACGGGATGAAGCTTTCTTT.

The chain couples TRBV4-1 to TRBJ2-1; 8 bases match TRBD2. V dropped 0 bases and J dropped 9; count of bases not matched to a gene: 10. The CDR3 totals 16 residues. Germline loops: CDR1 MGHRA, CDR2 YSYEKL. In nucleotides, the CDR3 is TGCGCCAGCAGCCAAGATCCAGCGGGAGAAATGGGTGAGCAGTTCTTC. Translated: CASSQDPAGEMGEQFF.

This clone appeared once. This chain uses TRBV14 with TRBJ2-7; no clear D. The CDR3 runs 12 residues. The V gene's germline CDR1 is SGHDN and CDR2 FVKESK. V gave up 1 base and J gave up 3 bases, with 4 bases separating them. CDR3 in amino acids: CASSQGGYEQYF. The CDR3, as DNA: TGTGCCAGCAGCCAAGGGGGCTACGAGCAGTACTTC.

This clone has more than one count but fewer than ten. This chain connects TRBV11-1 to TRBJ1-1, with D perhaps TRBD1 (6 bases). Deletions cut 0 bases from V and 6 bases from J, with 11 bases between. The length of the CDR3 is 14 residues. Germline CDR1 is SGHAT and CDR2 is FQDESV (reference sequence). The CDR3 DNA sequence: TGTGCCAGCAGCTTAGCAGACAGGAGTTCTGAAGCTTTCTTT. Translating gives CASSLADRSSEAFF.

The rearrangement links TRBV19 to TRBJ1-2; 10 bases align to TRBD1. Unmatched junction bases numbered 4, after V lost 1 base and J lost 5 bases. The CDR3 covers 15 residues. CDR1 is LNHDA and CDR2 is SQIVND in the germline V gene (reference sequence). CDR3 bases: TGTGCCAGTAGTATAGGACAGGGGGCCTGGTATGGCTACACCTTC. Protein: CASSIGQGAWYGYTF.

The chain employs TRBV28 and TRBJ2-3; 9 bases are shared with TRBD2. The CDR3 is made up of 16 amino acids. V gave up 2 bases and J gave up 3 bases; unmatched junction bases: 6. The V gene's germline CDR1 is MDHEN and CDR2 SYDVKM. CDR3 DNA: TGTGCCAGCAGTTTAAGTTCTAGCGGGACAACAGATACGCAGTATTTT. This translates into CASSLSSSGTTDTQYF.

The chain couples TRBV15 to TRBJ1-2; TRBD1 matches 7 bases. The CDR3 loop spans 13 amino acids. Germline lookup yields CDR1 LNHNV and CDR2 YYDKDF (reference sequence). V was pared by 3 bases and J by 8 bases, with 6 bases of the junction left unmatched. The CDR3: CATSSRGGDGYTF. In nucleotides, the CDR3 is TGTGCCACCAGCAGCAGGGGGGGGGACGGCTACACCTTC. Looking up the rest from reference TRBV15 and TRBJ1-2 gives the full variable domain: DAMVIQNPRYQVTQFGKPVTLSCSQTLNHNVMYWYQQKSSQAPKLLFHYYDKDFNNEADTPDNFQSRRPNTSFCFLDIRSPGLGDTAMYLCATSSRGGDGYTFGSGTRLTVV.

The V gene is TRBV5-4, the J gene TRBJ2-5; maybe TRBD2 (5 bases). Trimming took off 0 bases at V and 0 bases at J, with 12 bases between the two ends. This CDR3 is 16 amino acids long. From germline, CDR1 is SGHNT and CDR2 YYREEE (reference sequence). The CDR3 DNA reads TGTGCCAGCAGCTTGGCGCGGGTGGGGTACCAAGAGACCCAGTACTTC. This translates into CASSLARVGYQETQYF.